These T cell receptor beta chains were read from a single sample in a study of control samples from healthy donors and cancer patients. Sequenced by immunoSEQ multiplex PCR; TCRdb stores in-frame clones only, minus some. The table records roughly 150,000 clones, 93% of them present only once. The sample consisted of blood. The receptors derive from a man in his late teens or twenties in good health. Each CDR3 is given with its conserved first and last residue. The order of the fields is J gene, V gene, clone size, D gene, CDR3 protein, CDR3 DNA. D genes are given only for firm matches. Size values are once, few and many counts, or a class for expanded clones, and some rows have none.

TRBJ1-1	TRBV7-9	-	TRBD1	CASSPPGQGPNTEAFF	TGTGCCAGCAGCCCCCCGGGACAGGGGCCGAACACTGAAGCTTTCTTT
TRBJ2-2	TRBV11-3	once	-	CASSLTAPGELFF	TGTGCCAGCAGCTTAACTGCCCCCGGGGAGCTGTTTTTT
TRBJ1-1	TRBV19	-	-	CASSIGSTEAFF	TGTGCCAGTAGTATAGGGTCCACTGAAGCTTTCTTT
TRBJ1-1	TRBV6-5	-	-	CASTSIFESFF	TGTGCCAGCACCAGTATCTTCGAATCTTTCTTT
TRBJ1-5	TRBV27	-	TRBD1	CATQARTGENNQPQHF	TGTGCCACCCAGGCCCGGACAGGGGAAAATAATCAGCCCCAGCATTTT
TRBJ2-5	TRBV27	-	-	CASRGQETQYF	TGTGCCAGCAGGGGTCAAGAGACCCAGTACTTC
TRBJ2-3	TRBV7-9	-	TRBD2	CASSPTSGGDTDTQYF	TGTGCCAGCAGCCCGACTAGCGGGGGAGACACAGATACGCAGTATTTT
TRBJ2-7	TRBV30	-	-	CAWGQGFPGDEQYF	TGTGCCTGGGGCCAGGGCTTCCCCGGGGACGAGCAGTACTTC
TRBJ2-7	TRBV7-9	-	TRBD1	CASSTLTGTDSYEQYF	TGTGCCAGCAGCACCCTGACCGGGACAGACTCCTACGAGCAGTACTTC
TRBJ1-1	TRBV2	-	TRBD1	CASRKGQDHTEAFF	TGTGCCAGCAGGAAGGGACAGGACCACACTGAAGCTTTCTTT
TRBJ1-1	TRBV11-3	-	TRBD1	CASSSDRTGDTEAFF	TGTGCCAGCAGCTCCGACCGGACAGGGGACACTGAAGCTTTCTTT
TRBJ2-7	TRBV30	once	TRBD2	CAWSATSGDTYEQYF	TGTGCCTGGAGTGCGACTAGCGGGGATACCTACGAGCAGTACTTC
TRBJ1-1	TRBV6-6	-	TRBD1	CASTKDRVDTEAFF	TGTGCCAGCACCAAGGACAGGGTGGACACTGAAGCTTTCTTT
TRBJ1-1	TRBV30	-	-	CAWMRGMITEAFF	TGTGCCTGGATGAGGGGGATGATCACTGAAGCTTTCTTT
TRBJ2-7	TRBV4-3	-	-	CASSQDGGRLYEQYF	TGCGCCAGCAGCCAAGATGGGGGCAGGTTGTACGAGCAGTACTTC
TRBJ1-5	TRBV2	-	-	CASSEMRGRGQPQHF	TGTGCCAGCAGTGAAATGCGGGGGCGAGGTCAGCCCCAGCATTTT
TRBJ2-1	TRBV5-6	-	-	CASSFDLNEQFF	TGTGCCAGCAGCTTTGACCTCAATGAGCAGTTCTTC
TRBJ2-3	TRBV6-6	-	TRBD2	CASSPGLAGGGGVDTQYF	TGTGCCAGCAGTCCGGGACTAGCGGGAGGAGGCGGGGTAGATACGCAGTATTTT
TRBJ1-4	TRBV13	-	-	CASSFGRFLNEKLFF	TGTGCCAGCAGCTTTGGACGTTTCCTGAATGAAAAACTGTTTTTT
TRBJ1-4	TRBV6-5	-	-	CASSYSRQGREKLFF	TGTGCCAGCAGTTACTCGAGGCAGGGTAGAGAAAAACTGTTTTTT
TRBJ2-7	TRBV12-3/TRBV12-4	-	-	CASSLASTYEQYF	TGTGCCAGCAGTTTGGCCAGTACCTACGAGCAGTACTTC
TRBJ1-5	TRBV28	-	-	CASSFLTGLREISNQPQHF	TGTGCCAGCAGTTTCTTGACTGGTCTAAGGGAAATTAGCAATCAGCCCCAGCATTTT